This entry concerns a single T cell receptor (beta chain). No antigen is known for it. There are no base qualities to consult, and no much larger clone falls within one base. Separate from the approximately 670-subject first cohort, the validation cohort of 120 subjects was the group to which the donors belonged. Library method: the immunoSEQ multiplex PCR assay. Under the source paper's analysis protocol: To diagnose cytomegalovirus status from the catalog of TCR beta chain sequences, a statistical classification framework was built. The immuneACCESS repertoire file appears here via TCRdb, limited to in-frame rearrangements. These files lack a portion of the clones; in checked studies, under half of the deficit traces to unresolved V genes, and the cause of the others is not known. V and J calls and clone size are as listed in that table; D and trimming were resolved from the DNA. The sample contains approximately 39,000 clones, 90% to 95% of them found a single time. More than 2.5% of the sample rests with the top ten.

The CDR3 starts with the cysteine, ends with the phenylalanine, and has 17 residues. Only CDR3 DNA is held: 51 bases, read in frame from base 1. CDR1 SGHDN and CDR2 FVKESK were looked up in the germline V gene. V lost 1 base and J lost 4 bases; the stretch between them is 19 bases long. This sample stems from a study of cytomegalovirus exposure and HLA in healthy donors (dated by TCRdb to 2017 to 2019). At the level of the whole study: According to a later analysis, the 120 or so validation repertoires were produced on the same platform as the 666 repertoires of the first cohort. The study combined high-throughput TCR immunosequencing, statistical association of individual TCRs with disease status, and machine learning to predict cytomegalovirus infection status. The aim of the study was to test whether cataloging public T cell receptors could identify signatures of past pathogen exposure. Besides the first cohort of around 670 subjects, a separate validation cohort made up of roughly 120 different subjects was used. Beyond this particular receptor, the publication reports: In the study, some 160 TCR beta chains were listed as associated with cytomegalovirus. Across donors, most TCR sequences were observed very rarely, whereas some public TCRs were present in many individuals. In vitro tests confirmed that a few of the cytomegalovirus-associated TCR beta chains recognize cytomegalovirus antigens. The classifier was reported to diagnose cytomegalovirus status with high specificity and sensitivity in both the original cohort and the validation cohort. According to the authors, the approach could potentially be generalized to other disease states and immunological phenotypes. All 120 repertoires were used to score co-occurrence in the validation cohort in a later analysis, because that analysis had no HLA typing for the cohort. A later analysis found that TCRs clustered in the first cohort also tended to co-occur in the 120 validation repertoires, with 94% of cluster scores above 0.

The receptor's source is a young man in good health and CMV-seronegative. Here the chain combines TRBV14 and TRBJ1-1; the D gene is perhaps TRBD1, on 5 matching bases. The specimen sequenced was PBMCs. The DNA is as follows: TGTGCCAGCAGCCAAGTAGATGACTGGCAGGGTGCCACTGAAGCTTTCTTT. It specifies CASSQVDDWQGATEAFF.